A single count supports the clone carrying this T cell receptor (beta chain). This sample is drawn from a study of T cell responses to AZD1222 COVID-19 vaccine. Only in-frame clones appear in the TCRdb table, and some are missing; sequencing was by immunoSEQ multiplex PCR. Among 150,000 to 200,000 clones listed, around nine tenths were seen once. Looked up from germline, CDR1 is MNHEY and CDR2 is SVGAGI. The CDR3 runs 15 residues. The ends lost 2 bases at V and 3 bases at J; junction bases unmatched: 5. The receptor was derived from an adult who received the AZD1222 COVID-19 vaccine. V gene TRBV6-5 combines with J gene TRBJ2-7; 9 positions match TRBD2. The sequenced sample was peripheral blood, obtained 28 days after the second AZD1222 dose. CDR3 bases: TGTGCCAGCAGTTACGGCGGGAGGGGGCTCTACGAGCAGTACTTC. Amino acids: CASSYGGRGLYEQYF.